This entry features one T cell receptor (beta chain) sequence. Its antigen is undetermined. The entry originates in a study of blood T cells in healthy people across ages. General observations from the study: A roughly linear fall in TCR beta diversity per million T cells was seen with increasing age.

Combining a sample-barcoded 5' primer with a J-beta primer mix, a second PCR ran for about 7 to 11 cycles. One entry per CDR3 protein, called by TCRdb with MiXCR from the 5' RACE reads. The sample has approximately 790,000 distinct CDR3 sequences; approximately 59% are singletons. Input material: blood. This TCR came from a man aged 25 to 45 in good health.

CDR3 bases: TGTGCCAGCAGACTAAGGGAAAGCTACGAGCAGTACTTC. Amino acid sequence: CASRLRESYEQYF. The chain couples TRBV12-3 or TRBV12-4 to TRBJ2-7, with D unclear. The CDR3 runs 13 residues. Trimming cost V 6 bases and J 3 bases, with 12 bases left between them.